This TCR beta chain came from a study of OX40 agonist ivuxolimab in advanced cancers. Across the study: Patients in dose escalation had liver, melanoma, kidney or head and neck cancers.

Overall study findings and caveats: Normalized expansion of T-cell clones was also low for some nonresponders.

This clone was seen only once. The antigen is undetermined. Profiled with immunoSEQ multiplex PCR; TCRdb holds only in-frame clones, not every one. The sample lists just under 65,000 clones, 80% to 90% occurring once. Patients were excluded for autoimmune disease history or systemic immunosuppression. Sequenced material: CD4+ or CD8+ T cells sorted from blood, taken in a trial of the OX40 agonist ivuxolimab. The sequence came from an adult with an advanced solid tumor such as melanoma, head and neck, liver or kidney cancer.

The CDR3 DNA follows: TGTGCCAGTAGTATCAGGGGCTCGAGCTCCTACGAGCAGTACTTC. This sequence encodes CASSIRGSSSYEQYF. This chain joins TRBV19 and TRBJ2-7; D may be TRBD1 (6 bases). V was trimmed by 3 bases and J by 0 bases, leaving 12 bases between them. The V gene's germline CDR1 is LNHDA and CDR2 SQIVND (reference sequence). This CDR3 has 15 amino acids. The entire variable domain, with the rest obtained from reference TRBV19 and TRBJ2-7, is as follows: DGGITQSPKYLFRKEGQNVTLSCEQNLNHDAMYWYRQDPGQGLRLIYYSQIVNDFQKGDIAEGYSVSREKKESFPLTVTSAQKNPTAFYLCASSIRGSSSYEQYFGPGTRLTVT.